Each of the 2 T cell receptor beta chains below was sequenced from the same sample in a study of blood T cell repertoires in COVID-19. Data came from immunoSEQ multiplex PCR; TCRdb stores just in-frame clones and leaves some out. Of about 210,000 clones in the sample, 70% to 85% were seen once. What was sequenced was peripheral blood. Receptors were obtained from a man in his fifties with active or convalescent COVID-19.

The gene calls are TRBV4-3 and TRBJ2-3; TRBD1 might be the D (5 bases). The V gene lost 3 bases and the J gene lost 4 bases, with 11 bases spanning the gap. Germline V gene lookup returns CDR1 LGHNA and CDR2 YSLEER. This CDR3 has 14 residues. CDR3 region: CASSQGTGSDTQYF. The CDR3 DNA reads TGCGCCAGCAGCCAGGGTACAGGTTCAGATACGCAGTATTTT.

The chain employs TRBV11-2 and TRBJ1-6, with D hard to call. In germline, CDR1 is SGHAT, CDR2 FQNNGV. This CDR3 has 14 amino acids. Between the trimmed V and J ends, which lost 5 bases and 5 bases, there was a span of 10 bases. The CDR3 DNA reads TGTGCCAGCAGCCCTTGGCGGGATAATTCACCCCTCCACTTT. Its protein product is CASSPWRDNSPLHF.